This T cell receptor beta chain emerged from a study of shared clonotypes between healthy human individuals. Study results and limitations: Among donors, the sharing of clonotypes was expected to be influenced by sequencing depth.

The assay ran at deep level. Unsorted PBMC DNA was sequenced on ten immunoSEQ deep assay plates. Data came from immunoSEQ multiplex PCR; TCRdb stores just in-frame clones and leaves some out. The sample includes hundreds of thousands of clones, around 75% of them seen just once. Germline V gene lookup returns CDR1 MDHEN and CDR2 SYDVKM. CDR3 length: 16 amino acids. V lost 2 bases and J 7 bases, leaving 20 bases between the germline ends. It was around 91 million PBMCs that unsorted samples used for genomic DNA. A word on this clone: The target antigen is unknown.

The sequencing input was PBMCs. The receptor comes from a woman aged 35 to 49 in good health. Some clones in this sample may be carry-over from other donors' samples. This chain connects TRBV28 to TRBJ1-2; D may be TRBD1 (5 bases). This CDR3 is CASSLAGGSSSSGYTF. Here the CDR3 DNA reads TGTGCCAGCAGTTTAGCCGGGGGGAGTAGTTCTAGTGGCTACACCTTC.